This T cell receptor beta chain was identified during a study of cytomegalovirus exposure and HLA in healthy donors. Study findings and constraints: Common viral pathogens (according to a later analysis) appeared linked to several of the most significant clusters. Analyzed later, most CMV-associated TCR beta chains appeared HLA-restricted.

About this clone: Its matching antigen is unknown.

V lost 0 bases and J lost 6; bases outside the gene matches: 4. Germline CDR1 and CDR2: MRHNA and SNTAGT. The CDR3 loop spans 16 amino acids. Researchers ran the PCR with 60 Vbeta and 13 Jbeta primers. Generated by immunoSEQ multiplex PCR, the TCRdb table keeps only in-frame clones and is missing some. The data include 120,000 to 150,000 clones; the top ten clones carry about 1.6%. Healthy bone marrow donors formed the donor group. The rearrangement uses TRBV6-4 and TRBJ2-2, with 10 positions matching TRBD2. The receptor's source is a woman aged 45 to 65 in good health and CMV-seronegative. Material: PBMCs. The CDR3 nucleotides read TGTGCCAGCAGTGACTCAGCTAGCGGGAGCTCCGGGGAGCTGTTTTTT. Its protein product is CASSDSASGSSGELFF.